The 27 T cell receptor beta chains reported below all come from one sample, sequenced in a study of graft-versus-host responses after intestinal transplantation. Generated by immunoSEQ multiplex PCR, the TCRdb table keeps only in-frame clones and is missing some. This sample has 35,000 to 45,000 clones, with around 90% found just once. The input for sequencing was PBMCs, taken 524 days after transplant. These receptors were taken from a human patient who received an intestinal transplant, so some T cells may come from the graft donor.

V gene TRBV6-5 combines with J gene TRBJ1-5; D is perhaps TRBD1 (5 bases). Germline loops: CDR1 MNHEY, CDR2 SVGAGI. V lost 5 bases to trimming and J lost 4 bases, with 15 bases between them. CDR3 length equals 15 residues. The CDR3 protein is CASSHGPGRNQPQHF. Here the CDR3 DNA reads TGTGCCAGCAGTCACGGCCCAGGGCGTAATCAGCCCCAGCATTTT.

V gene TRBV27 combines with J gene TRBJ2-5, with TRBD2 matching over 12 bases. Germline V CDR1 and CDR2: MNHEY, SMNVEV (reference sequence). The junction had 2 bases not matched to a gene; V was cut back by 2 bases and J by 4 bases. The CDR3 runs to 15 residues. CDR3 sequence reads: CASSLTGLAGETQYF. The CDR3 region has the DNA TGTGCCAGCAGTTTAACGGGACTAGCGGGAGAGACCCAGTACTTC.

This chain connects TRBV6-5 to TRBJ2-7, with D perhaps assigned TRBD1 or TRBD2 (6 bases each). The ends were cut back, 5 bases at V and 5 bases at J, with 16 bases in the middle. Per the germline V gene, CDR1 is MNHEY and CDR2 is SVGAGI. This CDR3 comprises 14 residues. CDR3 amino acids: CASSPYRAGNEQYF. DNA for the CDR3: TGTGCCAGCAGTCCATACAGGGCGGGGAACGAGCAGTACTTC.

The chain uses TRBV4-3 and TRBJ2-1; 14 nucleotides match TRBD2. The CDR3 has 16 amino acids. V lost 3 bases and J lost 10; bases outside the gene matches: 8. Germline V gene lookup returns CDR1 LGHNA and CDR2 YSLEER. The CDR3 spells CASSHQTSGRAIEQFF. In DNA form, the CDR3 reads TGCGCCAGCAGCCATCAGACTAGCGGGAGGGCCATCGAGCAGTTCTTC.

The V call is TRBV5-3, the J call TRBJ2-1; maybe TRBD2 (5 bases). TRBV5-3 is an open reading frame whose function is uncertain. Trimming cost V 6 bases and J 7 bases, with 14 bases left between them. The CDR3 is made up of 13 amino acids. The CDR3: CARIALANNEQFF. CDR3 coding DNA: TGTGCCAGAATTGCGCTAGCCAATAATGAGCAGTTCTTC.

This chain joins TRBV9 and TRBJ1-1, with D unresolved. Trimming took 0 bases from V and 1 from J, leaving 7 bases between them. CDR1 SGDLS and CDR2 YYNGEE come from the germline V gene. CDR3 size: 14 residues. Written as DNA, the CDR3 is TGTGCCAGCAGCGTAGATCCCTGGAACACTGAAGCTTTCTTT. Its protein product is CASSVDPWNTEAFF.

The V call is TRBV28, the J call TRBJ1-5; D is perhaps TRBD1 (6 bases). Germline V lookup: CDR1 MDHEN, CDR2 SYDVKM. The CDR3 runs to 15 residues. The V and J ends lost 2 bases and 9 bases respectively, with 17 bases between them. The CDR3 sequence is CASSLLDSALGPQHF. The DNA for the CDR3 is TGTGCCAGCAGTTTACTGGACAGCGCGCTTGGGCCCCAGCATTTT.

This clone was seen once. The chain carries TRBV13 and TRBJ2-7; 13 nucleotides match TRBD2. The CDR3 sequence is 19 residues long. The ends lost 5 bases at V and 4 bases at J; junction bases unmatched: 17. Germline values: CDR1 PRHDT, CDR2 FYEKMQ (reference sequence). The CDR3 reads CASSRRTSGSLRLQYEQYF. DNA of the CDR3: TGTGCCAGCAGCCGCCGGACTAGCGGGAGCCTACGCCTGCAGTACGAGCAGTACTTC.

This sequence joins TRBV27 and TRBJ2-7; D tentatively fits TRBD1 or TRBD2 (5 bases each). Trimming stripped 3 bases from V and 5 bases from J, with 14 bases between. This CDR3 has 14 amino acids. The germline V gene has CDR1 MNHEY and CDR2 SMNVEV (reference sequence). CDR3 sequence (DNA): TGTGCCAGCAGTTTCGGGGCCCTACCTAACGAGCAGTACTTC. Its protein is CASSFGALPNEQYF.

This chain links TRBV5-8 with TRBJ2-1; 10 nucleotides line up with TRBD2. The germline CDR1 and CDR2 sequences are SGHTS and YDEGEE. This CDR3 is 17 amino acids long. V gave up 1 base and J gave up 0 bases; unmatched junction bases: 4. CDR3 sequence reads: CASSLLPSGSSYNEQFF. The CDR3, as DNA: TGTGCCAGCAGCTTGTTACCTAGCGGGAGCTCCTACAATGAGCAGTTCTTC.

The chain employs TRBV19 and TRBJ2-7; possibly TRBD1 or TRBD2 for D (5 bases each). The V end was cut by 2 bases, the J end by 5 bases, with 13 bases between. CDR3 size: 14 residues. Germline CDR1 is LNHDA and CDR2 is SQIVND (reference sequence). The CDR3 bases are TGTGCCAGTAGTATAAATGGGGCGCGGGACGAGCAGTACTTC. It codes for CASSINGARDEQYF.

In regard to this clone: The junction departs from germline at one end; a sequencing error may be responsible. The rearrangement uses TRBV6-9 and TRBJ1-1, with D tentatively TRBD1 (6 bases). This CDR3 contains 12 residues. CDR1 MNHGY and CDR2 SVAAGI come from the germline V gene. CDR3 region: CASRGGNPEAFF. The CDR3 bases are TGTGCCAGCAGAGGGGGGAACCCTGAAGCTTTCTTT.

This chain's CDR3 is CASSREGSGANVLTF. In nucleotides, the CDR3 is TGCGCCAGCAGCAGGGAGGGATCCGGGGCCAACGTCCTGACTTTC. The rearrangement joins TRBV5-1 to TRBJ2-6; 7 bases fit TRBD2. The CDR3 is made up of 15 amino acids. Germline V gives CDR1 SGHRS, CDR2 YFSETQ. V shed 4 bases, J shed 4 bases, and the junction held 5 bases outside the gene matches.

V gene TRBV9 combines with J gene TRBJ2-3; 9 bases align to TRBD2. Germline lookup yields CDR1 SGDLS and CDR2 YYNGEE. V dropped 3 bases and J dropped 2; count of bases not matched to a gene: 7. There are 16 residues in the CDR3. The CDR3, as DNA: TGTGCCAGCAGCGCCCGACTAGCGGAGTACACAGATACGCAGTATTTT. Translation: CASSARLAEYTDTQYF.

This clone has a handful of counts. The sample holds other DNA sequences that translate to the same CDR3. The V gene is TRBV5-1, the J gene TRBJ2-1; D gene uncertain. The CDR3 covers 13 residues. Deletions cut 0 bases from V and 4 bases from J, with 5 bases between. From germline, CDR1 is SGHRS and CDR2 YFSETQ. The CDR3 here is CASSLVSYNEQFF. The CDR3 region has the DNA TGCGCCAGCAGCTTGGTGTCGTACAATGAGCAGTTCTTC.

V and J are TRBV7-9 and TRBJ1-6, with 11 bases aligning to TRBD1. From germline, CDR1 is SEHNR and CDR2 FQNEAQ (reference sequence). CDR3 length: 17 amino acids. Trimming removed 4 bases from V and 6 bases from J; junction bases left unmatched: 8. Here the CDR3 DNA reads TGTGCCAGCAGCTCCGCAGGACAGGGGGCGGTTAATTCACCCCTCCACTTT. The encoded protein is CASSSAGQGAVNSPLHF.

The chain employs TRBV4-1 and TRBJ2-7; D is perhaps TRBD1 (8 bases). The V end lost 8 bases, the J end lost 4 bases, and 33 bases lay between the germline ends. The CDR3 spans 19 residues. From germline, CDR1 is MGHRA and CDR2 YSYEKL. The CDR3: CASPPRCRGHREEGYEQYF. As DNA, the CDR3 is TGCGCCAGCCCCCCCCGGTGCAGGGGGCACCGGGAGGAGGGGTACGAGCAGTACTTC.

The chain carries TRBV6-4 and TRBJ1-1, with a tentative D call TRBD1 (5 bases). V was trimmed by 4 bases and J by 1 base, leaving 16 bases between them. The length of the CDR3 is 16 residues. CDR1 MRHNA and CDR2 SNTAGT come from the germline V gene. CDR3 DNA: TGTGCCAGCAGTGGAAGGGGCCCCCCCGGGAACACTGAAGCTTTCTTT. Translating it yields CASSGRGPPGNTEAFF.

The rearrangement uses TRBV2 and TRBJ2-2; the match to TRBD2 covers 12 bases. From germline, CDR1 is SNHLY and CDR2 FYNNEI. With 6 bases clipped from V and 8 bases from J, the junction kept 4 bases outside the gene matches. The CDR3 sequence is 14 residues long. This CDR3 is CASRLLAGGGELFF. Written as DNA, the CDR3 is TGTGCCAGCAGACTCCTAGCGGGAGGGGGGGAGCTGTTTTTT.

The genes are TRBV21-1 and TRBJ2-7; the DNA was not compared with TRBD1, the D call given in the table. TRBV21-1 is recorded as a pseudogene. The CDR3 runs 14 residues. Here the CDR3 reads CASSKGQGSYEQYF. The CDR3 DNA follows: TGTGCCAGCAGCAAAGGGCAGGGAAGCTACGAGCAGTACTTC.

The CDR3 DNA follows: TGTGCCAGCAGCCAGGTCCGGGCCTACAATGAGCAGTTCTTC. It codes for CASSQVRAYNEQFF. The rearrangement links TRBV14 to TRBJ2-1, with D hard to call. V lost 3 bases and J lost 2, with 8 bases in between. Germline V lookup: CDR1 SGHDN, CDR2 FVKESK. The CDR3 loop spans 14 amino acids.

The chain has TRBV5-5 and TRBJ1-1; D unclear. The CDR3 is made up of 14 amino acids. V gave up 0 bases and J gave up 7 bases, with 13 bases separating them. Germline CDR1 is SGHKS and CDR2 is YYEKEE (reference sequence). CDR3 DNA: TGTGCCAGCAGCTTGGCCGGTCGCGGGATTGAAGCTTTCTTT. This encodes CASSLAGRGIEAFF.

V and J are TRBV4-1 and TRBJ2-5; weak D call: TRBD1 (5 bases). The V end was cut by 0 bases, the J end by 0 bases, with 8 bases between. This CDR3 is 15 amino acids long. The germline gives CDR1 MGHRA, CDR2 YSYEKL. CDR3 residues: CASSQETAYQETQYF. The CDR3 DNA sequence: TGCGCCAGCAGCCAAGAGACAGCGTACCAAGAGACCCAGTACTTC.

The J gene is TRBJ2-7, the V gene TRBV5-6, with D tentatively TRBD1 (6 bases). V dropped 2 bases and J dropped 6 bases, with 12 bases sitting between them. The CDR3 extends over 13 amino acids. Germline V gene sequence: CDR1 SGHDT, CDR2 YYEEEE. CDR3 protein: CASSFVQGSEQYF. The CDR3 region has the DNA TGTGCCAGCAGCTTCGTACAGGGCTCCGAGCAGTACTTC.

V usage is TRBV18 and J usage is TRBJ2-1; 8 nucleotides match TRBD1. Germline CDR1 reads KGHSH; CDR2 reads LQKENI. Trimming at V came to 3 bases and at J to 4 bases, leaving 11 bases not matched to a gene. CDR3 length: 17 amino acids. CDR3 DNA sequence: TGTGCCAGCTCACCTAAGGGTGTACAGGGGGTATACAATGAGCAGTTCTTC. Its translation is CASSPKGVQGVYNEQFF.

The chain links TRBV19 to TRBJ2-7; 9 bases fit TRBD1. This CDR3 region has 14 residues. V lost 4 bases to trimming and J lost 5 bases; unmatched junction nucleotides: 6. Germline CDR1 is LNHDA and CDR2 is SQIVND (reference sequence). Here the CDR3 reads CASSTNRGPNEQYF. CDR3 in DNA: TGTGCCAGTAGTACGAACAGGGGGCCTAACGAGCAGTACTTC.

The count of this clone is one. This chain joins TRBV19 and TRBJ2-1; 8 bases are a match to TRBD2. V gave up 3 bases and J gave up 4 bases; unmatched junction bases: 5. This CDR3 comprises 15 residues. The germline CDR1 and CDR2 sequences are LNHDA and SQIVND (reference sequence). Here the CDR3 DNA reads TGTGCCAGTAGTATGGGTAGCGGGGATTACAATGAGCAGTTCTTC. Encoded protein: CASSMGSGDYNEQFF.